This is a list of T cell receptor beta chains from one sample in a study of control samples from healthy donors and cancer patients. Only in-frame clones appear in the TCRdb table, and some are missing; sequencing was by immunoSEQ multiplex PCR. The data contain 120,000 to 150,000 clones, 80% to 95% of them singletons. The sample was blood. Receptor source: a young man in good health. CDR3s include the opening cysteine and the closing phenylalanine or tryptophan. Fields, in order: CDR3 DNA, CDR3 protein, V gene, clone size, J gene, D gene. The D gene is left open where the match is weak. The listing skips clone size in some rows; elsewhere it reads once, few, many or a size class.

DNA: TGTGCCAGCAGGATACAGTCGGGACAGGGCTGGGAAAAACTGTTTTTT
CDR3: CASRIQSGQGWEKLFF
V: TRBV28
size: NA
J: TRBJ1-4
D: TRBD1

DNA: TGTGCTAGCAGCCGGACACTAAACACCGGGGAGCTGTTTTTT
CDR3: CASSRTLNTGELFF
V: TRBV7-7
size: NA
J: TRBJ2-2
D: NA

DNA: TGTGCCAGCAGCTTACCGACAGTCTCTGGAAACACCATATATTTT
CDR3: CASSLPTVSGNTIYF
V: TRBV7-2
size: NA
J: TRBJ1-3
D: NA

DNA: TGTGCCAGCACCGGGACTAGCGTCGCCTACGAGCAGTACTTC
CDR3: CASTGTSVAYEQYF
V: TRBV27
size: NA
J: TRBJ2-7
D: TRBD2

DNA: TGTGCCAGCAGTCCCCCACCCCAGGGGCTCCCCTATGGCTACACCTTC
CDR3: CASSPPPQGLPYGYTF
V: TRBV6-2/TRBV6-3
size: NA
J: TRBJ1-2
D: NA

DNA: TGTGCCAGCAGCGTAGGGACAGGAACCTACGAGCAGTACTTC
CDR3: CASSVGTGTYEQYF
V: TRBV9
size: NA
J: TRBJ2-7
D: TRBD1

DNA: TGTGCCAGCAGCCAAGGAGGAGACACTGAAGCTTTCTTT
CDR3: CASSQGGDTEAFF
V: TRBV3-1/TRBV3-2
size: NA
J: TRBJ1-1
D: NA

DNA: TGTGCCAGCAGAACACAGGGGCTGCCTATCTTC
CDR3: CASRTQGLPIF
V: TRBV2
size: NA
J: TRBJ2-7
D: TRBD1

DNA: TGTGCCACCAGTGATTTGGGCAGGGACTATGGCTACACCTTC
CDR3: CATSDLGRDYGYTF
V: TRBV24-1
size: NA
J: TRBJ1-2
D: NA

DNA: TGTGCCAGCAGATCAACAGGGTTTAGTGGAAACACCATATATTTT
CDR3: CASRSTGFSGNTIYF
V: TRBV6-5
size: NA
J: TRBJ1-3
D: NA

DNA: TGTGCCAGCAGTTACGGCTCAATCGCCTACGAGCAGTACTTC
CDR3: CASSYGSIAYEQYF
V: TRBV6-2/TRBV6-3
size: NA
J: TRBJ2-7
D: NA

DNA: TGTGCCAGCAACCCCCTAGCGGGGGCCTACAATGAGCAGTTCTTC
CDR3: CASNPLAGAYNEQFF
V: TRBV6-6
size: NA
J: TRBJ2-1
D: TRBD2

DNA: TGTGCTAGCAGCAGGGGGGGCAGGGCTTCGAACACCATATATTTT
CDR3: CASSRGGRASNTIYF
V: TRBV7-7
size: NA
J: TRBJ1-3
D: TRBD1

DNA: TGTGCCAGCAGCTTAATCCCGGGGCCGTACAATGAGCAGTTCTTC
CDR3: CASSLIPGPYNEQFF
V: TRBV7-8
size: NA
J: TRBJ2-1
D: NA

DNA: TGTGCCAGCAGCCCCCGCGCAAATACGCAGTATTTT
CDR3: CASSPRANTQYF
V: TRBV14
size: NA
J: TRBJ2-3
D: NA

DNA: TGTGCCAGCAGTGTGTTAGGGAACACTGAAGCTTTCTTT
CDR3: CASSVLGNTEAFF
V: TRBV25-1
size: NA
J: TRBJ1-1
D: NA

DNA: TGTGCCAGCAGCTCTACCCGGCCCCACGATTTAAAAAACACCGGGGAGCTGTTTTTT
CDR3: CASSSTRPHDLKNTGELFF
V: TRBV11-2
size: NA
J: TRBJ2-2
D: NA

DNA: TGTGCCAGTAGTATTGGAGGGCCCACTGAAGCTTTCTTT
CDR3: CASSIGGPTEAFF
V: TRBV19
size: NA
J: TRBJ1-1
D: NA

DNA: TGTGCCAGCAGCTTAGAGGGACTAGCACTTCAGTACTTC
CDR3: CASSLEGLALQYF
V: TRBV7-9
size: NA
J: TRBJ2-4
D: TRBD2

DNA: TGCAGTGAGGGTCTAGCGGGTTTCAATGAGCAGTTCTTC
CDR3: CSEGLAGFNEQFF
V: TRBV29-1
size: NA
J: TRBJ2-1
D: TRBD2

DNA: TGTGCCAGCTCACCGAACCAGGGGGTGGCTTTCTTT
CDR3: CASSPNQGVAFF
V: TRBV18
size: NA
J: TRBJ1-1
D: TRBD1

DNA: TGTGCCAGCAGTGTTTTTGCGGGAGCTGTCTACAATGAGCAGTTCTTC
CDR3: CASSVFAGAVYNEQFF
V: TRBV6-1
size: NA
J: TRBJ2-1
D: TRBD2

DNA: TGTGCCAGCAGTCCCACCGACAGGGGATGGGGCTACACCTTC
CDR3: CASSPTDRGWGYTF
V: TRBV6-2/TRBV6-3
size: NA
J: TRBJ1-2
D: TRBD1

DNA: TGTGCCAGCAGCTTACGGGAGGCCTACGAGCAGTACTTC
CDR3: CASSLREAYEQYF
V: TRBV7-6
size: once
J: TRBJ2-7
D: TRBD2

DNA: TGTGCCAGCAGCTTAGGGGGGAGGGCCTACACAGATACGCAGTATTTT
CDR3: CASSLGGRAYTDTQYF
V: TRBV5-6
size: NA
J: TRBJ2-3
D: NA